This TCR beta chain comes out of a study of cytomegalovirus exposure and HLA in healthy donors. About the study: A later analysis reported the roughly 120 validation repertoires used the same platform as the 500 to 800 first-cohort repertoires.

Assay: immunoSEQ multiplex PCR; the TCRdb copy retains only in-frame clones and omits some. The data contain around 70,000 clones, about nine tenths of them singletons. Of note for this clone: The antigen remains undetermined.

Whole-study findings and limits: According to a subsequent analysis, TCR clusters identified in the first cohort showed a tendency to co-occur across the 120 or so validation repertoires. A list of approximately 160 TCR beta chains associated with cytomegalovirus was given.

The donors were in the roughly 130-subject validation cohort, distinct from the approximately 670-subject first cohort. This receptor was obtained from a man between 18 and 29 years old in good health and CMV-seronegative. The sample taken for sequencing was PBMCs.

The CDR3 DNA follows: TGTGCCAGTAGTATCGTCAGGGAGGACGCGGAGACCCAGTACTTC. Its protein product is CASSIVREDAETQYF. This chain uses TRBV19 with TRBJ2-5; TRBD2 is a possible D gene (6 bases). V lost 3 bases and J lost 5, with 16 bases in between. This CDR3 is built from 15 residues. Germline CDR1 reads LNHDA; CDR2 reads SQIVND (reference sequence).